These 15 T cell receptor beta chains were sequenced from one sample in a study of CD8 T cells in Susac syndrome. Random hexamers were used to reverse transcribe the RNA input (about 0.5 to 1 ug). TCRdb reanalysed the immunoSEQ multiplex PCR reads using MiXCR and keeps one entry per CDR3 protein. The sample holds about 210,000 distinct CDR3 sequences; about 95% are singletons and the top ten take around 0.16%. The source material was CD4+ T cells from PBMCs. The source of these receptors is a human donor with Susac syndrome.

The CDR3 DNA sequence: TGTGCCTGGATGGGGGGAAAAGAGACCCAGTACTTC. Residues: CAWMGGKETQYF. The genes are TRBV30 and TRBJ2-5; a weak D match, TRBD2 (6 bases). Deletions cut 4 bases from V and 3 bases from J, with 9 bases between. Per the germline V gene, CDR1 is GTSNPN and CDR2 is SVGIG (reference sequence). The CDR3 has 12 amino acids. Based on the CDR3 plus reference TRBV30 and TRBJ2-5, the full variable domain is SQTIHQWPATLVQPVGSPLSLECTVEGTSNPNLYWYRQAAGRGLQLLFYSVGIGQISSEVPQNLSASRPQDRQFILSSKKLLLSDSGFYLCAWMGGKETQYFGPGTRLLVL.

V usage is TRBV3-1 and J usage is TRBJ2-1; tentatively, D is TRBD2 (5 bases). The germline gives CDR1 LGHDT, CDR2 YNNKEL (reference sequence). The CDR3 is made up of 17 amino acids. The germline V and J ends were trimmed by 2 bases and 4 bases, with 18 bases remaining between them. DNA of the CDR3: TGTGCCAGCAGCCAATCTCCCCTAGCCCGTGAATACAATGAGCAGTTCTTC. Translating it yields CASSQSPLAREYNEQFF.

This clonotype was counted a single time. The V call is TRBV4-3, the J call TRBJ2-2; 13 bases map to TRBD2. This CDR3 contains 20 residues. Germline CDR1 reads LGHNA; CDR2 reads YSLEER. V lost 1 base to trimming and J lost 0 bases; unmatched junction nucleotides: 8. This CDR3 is CASSQVPRLAGGSNTGELFF. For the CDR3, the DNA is TGCGCCAGCAGCCAAGTTCCCCGACTAGCGGGGGGTTCGAACACCGGGGAGCTGTTTTTT.

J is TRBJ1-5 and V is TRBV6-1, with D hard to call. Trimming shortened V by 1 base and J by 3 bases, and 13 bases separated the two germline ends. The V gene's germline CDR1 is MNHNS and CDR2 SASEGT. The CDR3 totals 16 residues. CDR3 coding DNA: TGTGCCAGCAGTGAAGGTTCGTGGGCAGCCAATCAGCCCCAGCATTTT. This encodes CASSEGSWAANQPQHF.

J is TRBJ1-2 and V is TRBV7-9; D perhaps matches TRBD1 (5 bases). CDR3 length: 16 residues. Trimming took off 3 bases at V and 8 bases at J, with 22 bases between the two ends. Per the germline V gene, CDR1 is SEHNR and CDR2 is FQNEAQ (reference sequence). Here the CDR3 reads CASSFSAGTPLLGYTF. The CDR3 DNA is TGTGCCAGCAGCTTCTCGGCCGGGACTCCCCTATTGGGCTACACCTTC. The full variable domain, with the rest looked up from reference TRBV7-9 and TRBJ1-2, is DTGVSQNPRHKITKRGQNVTFRCDPISEHNRLYWYRQTLGQGPEFLTYFQNEAQLEKSRLLSDRFSAERPKGSFSTLEIQRTEQGDSAMYLCASSFSAGTPLLGYTFGSGTRLTVV.

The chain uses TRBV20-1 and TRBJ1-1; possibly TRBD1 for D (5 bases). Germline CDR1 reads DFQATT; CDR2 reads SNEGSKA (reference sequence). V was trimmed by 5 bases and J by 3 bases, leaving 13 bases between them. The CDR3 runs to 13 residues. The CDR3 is CSAETTDHTEAFF. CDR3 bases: TGCAGTGCTGAGACGACAGACCACACTGAAGCTTTCTTT.

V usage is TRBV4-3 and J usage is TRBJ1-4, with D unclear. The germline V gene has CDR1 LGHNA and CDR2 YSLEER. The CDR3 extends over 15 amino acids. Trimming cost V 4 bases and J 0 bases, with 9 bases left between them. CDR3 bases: TGCGCCAGCAGCCGAAGCGCCGCAACTAATGAAAAACTGTTTTTT. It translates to CASSRSAATNEKLFF.

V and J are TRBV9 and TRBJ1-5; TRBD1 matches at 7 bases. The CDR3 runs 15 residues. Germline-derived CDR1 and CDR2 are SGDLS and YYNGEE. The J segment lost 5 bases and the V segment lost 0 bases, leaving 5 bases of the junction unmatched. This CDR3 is CASSVAATGDQPQHF. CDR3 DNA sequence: TGTGCCAGCAGCGTAGCCGCCACAGGGGATCAGCCCCAGCATTTT.

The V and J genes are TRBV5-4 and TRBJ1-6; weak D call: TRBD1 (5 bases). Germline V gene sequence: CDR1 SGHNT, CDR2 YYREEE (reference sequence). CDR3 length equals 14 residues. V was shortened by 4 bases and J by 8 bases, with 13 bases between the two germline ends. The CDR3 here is CASSVDRPDSPLHF. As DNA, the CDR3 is TGTGCCAGCAGCGTTGACAGACCCGATTCACCCCTCCACTTT.

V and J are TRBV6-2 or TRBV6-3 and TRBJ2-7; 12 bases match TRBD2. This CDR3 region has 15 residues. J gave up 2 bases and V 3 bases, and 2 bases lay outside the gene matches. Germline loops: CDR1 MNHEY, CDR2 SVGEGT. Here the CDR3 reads CASSYGLAGTYEQYF. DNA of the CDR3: TGTGCCAGCAGTTATGGACTAGCGGGGACCTACGAGCAGTACTTC.

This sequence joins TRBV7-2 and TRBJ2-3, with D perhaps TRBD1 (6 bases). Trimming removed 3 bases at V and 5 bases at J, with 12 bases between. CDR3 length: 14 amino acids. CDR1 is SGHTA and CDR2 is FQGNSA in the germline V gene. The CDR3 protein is CASSFTTGRDTQYF. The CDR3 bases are TGTGCCAGCAGCTTCACCACAGGGAGAGATACGCAGTATTTT. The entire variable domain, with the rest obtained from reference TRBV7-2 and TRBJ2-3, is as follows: GAGVSQSPSNKVTEKGKDVELRCDPISGHTALYWYRQSLGQGLEFLIYFQGNSAPDKSGLPSDRFSAERTGGSVSTLTIQRTQQEDSAVYLCASSFTTGRDTQYFGPGTRLTVL.

The CDR3 DNA sequence: TGCAGTGCTAGGGAACGGGTTACTTCCTACGAGCAGTACTTC. It yields the protein CSARERVTSYEQYF. The J gene is TRBJ2-7, the V gene TRBV20-1; D ambiguous. Germline V gives CDR1 DFQATT, CDR2 SNEGSKA (reference sequence). V lost 3 bases, J lost 1 base, and 13 bases lay in between. The CDR3 has 14 residues.

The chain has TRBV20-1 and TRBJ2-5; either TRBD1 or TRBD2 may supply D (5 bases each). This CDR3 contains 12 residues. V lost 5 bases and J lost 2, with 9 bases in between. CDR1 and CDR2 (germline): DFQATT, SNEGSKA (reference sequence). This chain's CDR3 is CSAGDGQETQYF. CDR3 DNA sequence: TGCAGTGCTGGGGACGGACAAGAGACCCAGTACTTC.

The CDR3 DNA reads TGCAGTGCTAGGGTCACAGGGAACTCCTACGAGCAGTACTTC. Protein: CSARVTGNSYEQYF. The chain links TRBV20-1 to TRBJ2-7, with D tentatively TRBD1 (6 bases). CDR1 and CDR2 from the germline V gene are DFQATT and SNEGSKA (reference sequence). The CDR3 contains 14 residues. V was shortened by 3 bases and J by 0 bases, with 12 bases between the two germline ends.

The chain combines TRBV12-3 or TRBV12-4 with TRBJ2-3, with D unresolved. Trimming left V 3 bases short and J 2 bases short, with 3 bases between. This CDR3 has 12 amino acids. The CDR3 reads CASSFDTDTQYF. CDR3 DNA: TGTGCCAGCAGTTTTGACACAGATACGCAGTATTTT.